This TCR beta chain stems from a study of blood T cell repertoires in COVID-19. Study in general: The United States, Italy and Spain provided the acute and convalescent COVID-19 samples. The analysed material was cDNA or gDNA that came from T cells, B-cell-depleted T cells, or PBMCs.

J was trimmed by 12 bases and V by 4 bases; bases with no gene match: 7. CDR1 is MDHEN, CDR2 SYDVKM, per germline. The CDR3 consists of 14 residues. As originally analysed: Nucleated cell counts were estimated from reference gene primer amplification. Method: immunoSEQ multiplex PCR; TCRdb's copy keeps in-frame clones and lacks some. V, J and clone size reflect that table, while D and trimming were determined from the DNA. The sample has roughly 380,000 clones, over 75% seen once. It was during active infection that Seattle patients were enrolled and then longitudinally followed. The genes are TRBV28 and TRBJ2-7; 15 nucleotides agree with TRBD2. Sequenced sample: peripheral blood. The origin of this receptor is a woman between 40 and 55 years old with COVID-19, enrolled during active disease. CDR3 sequence reads: CASSWGTSGRIMYF. The CDR3 coding sequence is TGTGCCAGCAGTTGGGGGACTAGCGGGAGGATTATGTACTTC.